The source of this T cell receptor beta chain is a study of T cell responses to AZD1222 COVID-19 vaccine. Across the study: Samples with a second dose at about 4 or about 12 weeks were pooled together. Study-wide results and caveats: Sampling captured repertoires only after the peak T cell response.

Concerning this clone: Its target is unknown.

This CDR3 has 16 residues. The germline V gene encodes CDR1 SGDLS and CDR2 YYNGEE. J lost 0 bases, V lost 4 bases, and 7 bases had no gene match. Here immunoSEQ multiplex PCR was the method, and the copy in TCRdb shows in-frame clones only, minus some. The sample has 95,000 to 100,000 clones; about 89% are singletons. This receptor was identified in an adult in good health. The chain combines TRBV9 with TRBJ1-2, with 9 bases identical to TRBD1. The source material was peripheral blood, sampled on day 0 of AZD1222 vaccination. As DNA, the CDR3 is TGTGCCAGCAGCCGTACACAGGGGGCGCCTAACTATGGCTACACCTTC. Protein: CASSRTQGAPNYGYTF.